A selection of T cell receptor beta chains follows, all from one sample in a study of blood T cell repertoires in COVID-19. Produced via immunoSEQ multiplex PCR; TCRdb's table is partial and in-frame only. The sample yields roughly 200,000 clones, roughly nine tenths seen once. The sequencing input was peripheral blood. The receptors were sampled from a man in his forties with acute or convalescent COVID-19. Both conserved end residues are part of each CDR3. Each record gives: CDR3 protein, clone size, V gene. Not every row has a clone size; where given, it reads once, few, many or a size class.

cdr3_aa: CASSLTGMNTEAFF
clone_size: few
v_call: TRBV7-9

cdr3_aa: CASGRGKGLTQYF
clone_size: -
v_call: TRBV11-1

cdr3_aa: CASSLSGGTWLAQHF
clone_size: once
v_call: TRBV27

cdr3_aa: CASRRTRGAYNEQFF
clone_size: -
v_call: TRBV7-8

cdr3_aa: CASSGNSGGYEQYF
clone_size: -
v_call: TRBV10-1

cdr3_aa: CASSAGQATEAFF
clone_size: many
v_call: TRBV6-4

cdr3_aa: CASSYSGTGERGYTF
clone_size: -
v_call: TRBV6-5

cdr3_aa: CASSQAGLANTEAFF
clone_size: -
v_call: TRBV4-2

cdr3_aa: CASSRNTEAFF
clone_size: few
v_call: TRBV7-9

cdr3_aa: CASSEFRAEKLFF
clone_size: -
v_call: TRBV10-2

cdr3_aa: CASNSRRLPTAQYF
clone_size: -
v_call: TRBV6-5

cdr3_aa: CASSDPAGTGDAYEQYF
clone_size: -
v_call: TRBV6-4

cdr3_aa: CASARLIRCTDTQYF
clone_size: -
v_call: TRBV6-4

cdr3_aa: CATSSLRRGTEAFF
clone_size: -
v_call: TRBV15

cdr3_aa: CASSSPDRTLSTEAFF
clone_size: many
v_call: TRBV11-2

cdr3_aa: CASTLRQGAARGYTF
clone_size: -
v_call: TRBV27

cdr3_aa: CASSQDWQGYEQYF
clone_size: -
v_call: TRBV3-1/TRBV3-2

cdr3_aa: CASSQAQGAANYGYTF
clone_size: -
v_call: TRBV3-1/TRBV3-2

cdr3_aa: CASSGQGAAEAFF
clone_size: -
v_call: TRBV19

cdr3_aa: CASSLVGGRMGSTEAFF
clone_size: -
v_call: TRBV5-1

cdr3_aa: CASRGDTGELFF
clone_size: few
v_call: TRBV2

cdr3_aa: CASSLGLGQVNTGELFF
clone_size: few
v_call: TRBV5-1

cdr3_aa: CASSLAGTGSIF
clone_size: -
v_call: TRBV7-9

cdr3_aa: CSVQGFSYEQYF
clone_size: -
v_call: TRBV29-1

cdr3_aa: CASSLTPSTEAFF
clone_size: -
v_call: TRBV7-3

cdr3_aa: CASSGEEGTEAFF
clone_size: -
v_call: TRBV2

cdr3_aa: CATRDTSYNSPLHF
clone_size: -
v_call: TRBV3-1/TRBV3-2

cdr3_aa: CASSVATGNTIYF
clone_size: -
v_call: TRBV25-1

cdr3_aa: CASSFGSTGEQYF
clone_size: few
v_call: TRBV27

cdr3_aa: CASSLGAPSYEQYF
clone_size: -
v_call: TRBV7-9

cdr3_aa: CASSLGRGTVTYEQYF
clone_size: -
v_call: TRBV5-1

cdr3_aa: CASSIIPGQGREQYF
clone_size: few
v_call: TRBV19

cdr3_aa: CASSFSGGRYEQYF
clone_size: -
v_call: TRBV28

cdr3_aa: CASSQDPGGGAGTQYF
clone_size: -
v_call: TRBV3-1/TRBV3-2

cdr3_aa: CASSLALGVPYEQYF
clone_size: -
v_call: TRBV7-6

cdr3_aa: CASSFTDEQYF
clone_size: -
v_call: TRBV28

cdr3_aa: CASSLEGTGDEQYF
clone_size: -
v_call: TRBV5-1

cdr3_aa: CASSPDRENGYTF
clone_size: -
v_call: TRBV6-2/TRBV6-3

cdr3_aa: CASSYSSQGGANVLTF
clone_size: -
v_call: TRBV6-5

cdr3_aa: CASSLGLAVDTQYF
clone_size: -
v_call: TRBV6-2/TRBV6-3

cdr3_aa: CASSQARSSYNEQFF
clone_size: -
v_call: TRBV3-1/TRBV3-2

cdr3_aa: CASSYGRYQETQYF
clone_size: -
v_call: TRBV6-2/TRBV6-3

cdr3_aa: CAWTRGGDGNTIYF
clone_size: -
v_call: TRBV30

cdr3_aa: CASSLGAGSSYEQYF
clone_size: -
v_call: TRBV5-1

cdr3_aa: CASSPRTDTYEQYF
clone_size: -
v_call: TRBV5-1

cdr3_aa: CASSLPNSPLHF
clone_size: once
v_call: TRBV11-2

cdr3_aa: CASRERAQETQYF
clone_size: -
v_call: TRBV6-5

cdr3_aa: CASSMGGYNEKLFF
clone_size: -
v_call: TRBV19

cdr3_aa: CASRHTGSETQYF
clone_size: -
v_call: TRBV6-5

cdr3_aa: CAWSVRRVTYGYTF
clone_size: -
v_call: TRBV30

cdr3_aa: CASRGDIHSGANVLTF
clone_size: -
v_call: TRBV5-1

cdr3_aa: CASSPPGDRGRNTIYF
clone_size: -
v_call: TRBV18

cdr3_aa: CASSLAPGGGFNQAFF
clone_size: once
v_call: TRBV5-4

cdr3_aa: CASSLGGTGGIYEQYF
clone_size: -
v_call: TRBV5-5

cdr3_aa: CASSSDQGTEAFF
clone_size: -
v_call: TRBV18

cdr3_aa: CASSKYQAGSNEQFF
clone_size: -
v_call: TRBV10-2

cdr3_aa: CASKRTGGDTEAFF
clone_size: few
v_call: TRBV2

cdr3_aa: CASSSLAGANVLTF
clone_size: -
v_call: TRBV7-3

cdr3_aa: CASSASGTGWDSNQPQHF
clone_size: once
v_call: TRBV19

cdr3_aa: CASRIGPGRNEQFF
clone_size: few
v_call: TRBV19